This is a list of T cell receptor beta chains from one sample in a study of CD8 T cells in Susac syndrome. MiXCR, applied by TCRdb to the immunoSEQ multiplex PCR reads, yields one record per CDR3 protein. The sample contains some 300,000 distinct CDR3 sequences, about 82% of which appear only once. The sequenced sample consisted of CD8+ T cells from PBMCs. The source is a human donor with multiple sclerosis. Both conserved end residues are part of each CDR3. Fields, in order: CDR3 DNA, CDR3 protein, V gene, J gene, clone size, D gene. D genes are given only for firm matches. Clone size is stated in some rows and not others, as once, few, many or a class when expanded.

CDR3 DNA: TGCGCCAGCAGCCGAGACTTTCCTATAGCGGGGGGCACAGATACGCAGTATTTT; CDR3 protein: CASSRDFPIAGGTDTQYF; V gene: TRBV4-3; J gene: TRBJ2-3; clone size: .; D gene: TRBD2
CDR3 DNA: TGTGCTAGTGGTCTAGCTGTGGACACTGAAGCTTTCTTT; CDR3 protein: CASGLAVDTEAFF; V gene: TRBV12-5; J gene: TRBJ1-1; clone size: .; D gene: .
CDR3 DNA: TGCGCCAGCAGCCAAGATGCGGGCGGAATTTACGAGCAGTACTTC; CDR3 protein: CASSQDAGGIYEQYF; V gene: TRBV4-3; J gene: TRBJ2-7; clone size: .; D gene: .
CDR3 DNA: TGTGCCAGCAGCTTAGTGGGACAGGGGATCGACGAGCAGTACTTC; CDR3 protein: CASSLVGQGIDEQYF; V gene: TRBV13; J gene: TRBJ2-7; clone size: .; D gene: TRBD1
CDR3 DNA: TGTGCCAGCAGCGTAGGGGCTACTCTCACAGATACGCAGTATTTT; CDR3 protein: CASSVGATLTDTQYF; V gene: TRBV5-6; J gene: TRBJ2-3; clone size: few; D gene: .
CDR3 DNA: TGTGCCAGCAGCGCTACTCGGGGGCTCCTCTATGAAGCTTTCTTT; CDR3 protein: CASSATRGLLYEAFF; V gene: TRBV7-8; J gene: TRBJ1-1; clone size: .; D gene: .
CDR3 DNA: TGTGCCATCAGTGGGACCGTCTGGCCCTACGAGCAGTACTTC; CDR3 protein: CAISGTVWPYEQYF; V gene: TRBV10-3; J gene: TRBJ2-7; clone size: .; D gene: .
CDR3 DNA: TGTGCCAGCAGCCTTCCGGGCCCCGACGCTGCGAACACTGAAGCTTTCTTT; CDR3 protein: CASSLPGPDAANTEAFF; V gene: TRBV4-2; J gene: TRBJ1-1; clone size: .; D gene: .
CDR3 DNA: TGTGCCACCAGCAGAGTACACTTTCTACCGTGGGATTCCTACAATGAGCAGTTCTTC; CDR3 protein: CATSRVHFLPWDSYNEQFF; V gene: TRBV15; J gene: TRBJ2-1; clone size: once; D gene: .
CDR3 DNA: TGTGCCAGCAGATTTGGGGTCGGGACTGATGGCTACACCTTC; CDR3 protein: CASRFGVGTDGYTF; V gene: TRBV5-6; J gene: TRBJ1-2; clone size: once; D gene: .
CDR3 DNA: TGTGCCAGCAGCGTAGAGGGCAGGGTGAACACCGGGGAGCTGTTTTTT; CDR3 protein: CASSVEGRVNTGELFF; V gene: TRBV9; J gene: TRBJ2-2; clone size: .; D gene: .
CDR3 DNA: TGTGCCAGCAGCTTGGTGAATCAATTCTACGAGCAGTACTTC; CDR3 protein: CASSLVNQFYEQYF; V gene: TRBV7-9; J gene: TRBJ2-7; clone size: .; D gene: .
CDR3 DNA: TGTGCCAGCAGCGTAGGCGACAGGGGAGAATATGGGGGCTACACCTTC; CDR3 protein: CASSVGDRGEYGGYTF; V gene: TRBV9; J gene: TRBJ1-2; clone size: .; D gene: TRBD1
CDR3 DNA: TGTGCCAGCAGCCCGAACCTAGCGGGGGTCACAGATACGCAGTATTTT; CDR3 protein: CASSPNLAGVTDTQYF; V gene: TRBV11-2; J gene: TRBJ2-3; clone size: .; D gene: TRBD2
CDR3 DNA: TGTGCCAGCAGTTTCACGCCGGGCCCGGAGGCGAACACTGAAGCTTTCTTT; CDR3 protein: CASSFTPGPEANTEAFF; V gene: TRBV27; J gene: TRBJ1-1; clone size: .; D gene: .
CDR3 DNA: TGTGCCAGCAGCTTTCCAGCGGGTATTTCTCGCTCCTACAATGAGCAGTTCTTC; CDR3 protein: CASSFPAGISRSYNEQFF; V gene: TRBV5-6; J gene: TRBJ2-1; clone size: .; D gene: .
CDR3 DNA: TGTGCTAGTGGTTTTCGGGAATCTTACGGCTACACCTTC; CDR3 protein: CASGFRESYGYTF; V gene: TRBV12-5; J gene: TRBJ1-2; clone size: .; D gene: .
CDR3 DNA: TGTGCCAGCAGTTCCTGGACTAGCGGGGAGGGGGATACGCAGTATTTT; CDR3 protein: CASSSWTSGEGDTQYF; V gene: TRBV27; J gene: TRBJ2-3; clone size: .; D gene: TRBD2
CDR3 DNA: TGTGCCAGCAGCTCTTACTCATCAGGGGCCGCCCATGGTGGCTACACCTTC; CDR3 protein: CASSSYSSGAAHGGYTF; V gene: TRBV11-2; J gene: TRBJ1-2; clone size: .; D gene: .
CDR3 DNA: TGCGCCAGCAGCCAAGATAGGGACGGAGCCTACGAGCAGTACTTC; CDR3 protein: CASSQDRDGAYEQYF; V gene: TRBV4-3; J gene: TRBJ2-7; clone size: .; D gene: .
CDR3 DNA: TGTGCCAGCAGTTACCCAGCGGCGGGGGCGAGGAACACTGAAGCTTTCTTT; CDR3 protein: CASSYPAAGARNTEAFF; V gene: TRBV6-2/TRBV6-3; J gene: TRBJ1-1; clone size: .; D gene: .
CDR3 DNA: TGTGCCAGCAGTGATGGTTCGGGAGGGAATGAAGCTTTCTTT; CDR3 protein: CASSDGSGGNEAFF; V gene: TRBV2; J gene: TRBJ1-1; clone size: .; D gene: .
CDR3 DNA: TGTGCCAGCAGGGGATGGACAGGCCAAGAGACCCAGTACTTC; CDR3 protein: CASRGWTGQETQYF; V gene: TRBV28; J gene: TRBJ2-5; clone size: .; D gene: TRBD1
CDR3 DNA: TGTGCCAGCAGCCTACGGTCGGTGGGGGCTGGGGCCAACGTCCTGACTTTC; CDR3 protein: CASSLRSVGAGANVLTF; V gene: TRBV3-1; J gene: TRBJ2-6; clone size: once; D gene: .
CDR3 DNA: TGTGCCAGCAGCCTTTCGACAGGGGGAAGCGCAGATACGCAGTATTTT; CDR3 protein: CASSLSTGGSADTQYF; V gene: TRBV28; J gene: TRBJ2-3; clone size: .; D gene: TRBD1
CDR3 DNA: TGTGGCGTCGGGTTACAGACCGCCTACGAGCAGTACTTC; CDR3 protein: CGVGLQTAYEQYF; V gene: TRBV7-9; J gene: TRBJ2-7; clone size: once; D gene: .
CDR3 DNA: TGTGCCAGGCTGACTAGCGGGACGGCCGTTAGCTCCTACAATGAGCAGTTCTTC; CDR3 protein: CARLTSGTAVSSYNEQFF; V gene: TRBV2; J gene: TRBJ2-1; clone size: .; D gene: TRBD2